This entry lists 30 T cell receptor beta chains sequenced from one sample in a study of technical replicates of blood from a few donors. The method was immunoSEQ multiplex PCR; TCRdb's version includes in-frame clones alone and lacks a portion of them. The sample shows under 90,000 clones, roughly 94% of them seen only once. Source material: T cells isolated from PBMCs. All receptors come from a human donor in good health.

This chain joins TRBV7-2 and TRBJ2-7; D is unresolved. Germline CDR1 and CDR2: SGHTA and FQGNSA. V gave up 1 base and J gave up 0 bases, with 7 bases separating them. CDR3 length equals 14 residues. The CDR3 sequence is CASSLGAISYEQYF. The CDR3 coding sequence is TGTGCCAGCAGCTTAGGGGCAATCTCCTACGAGCAGTACTTC.

The chain employs TRBV7-3 and TRBJ2-1; D call uncertain. CDR3 length equals 15 residues. From germline, CDR1 is SGHTA and CDR2 FQGTGA. With 0 bases removed from V and 0 bases from J, the gap between germline ends came to 6 bases. The DNA for the CDR3 is TGTGCCAGCAGCTTAACCGATAGCTCCTACAATGAGCAGTTCTTC. Protein: CASSLTDSSYNEQFF. Complete variable domain (other parts from reference TRBV7-3 and TRBJ2-1): GAGVSQTPSNKVTEKGKYVELRCDPISGHTALYWYRQSLGQGPEFLIYFQGTGAADDSGLPNDRFFAVRPEGSVSTLKIQRTERGDSAVYLCASSLTDSSYNEQFFGPGTRLTVL.

The V call is TRBV9, the J call TRBJ2-7; 14 nucleotides align to TRBD2. The CDR3 has 18 residues. Germline V gene sequence: CDR1 SGDLS, CDR2 YYNGEE. V was clipped by 0 bases and J by 2 bases; unmatched bases: 7. This CDR3 is CASSVAPGLAGAAYEQYF. The CDR3 nucleotides read TGTGCCAGCAGCGTAGCACCGGGACTAGCGGGAGCAGCCTACGAGCAGTACTTC.

This chain joins TRBV2 and TRBJ2-6; 7 bases fit TRBD2. V was clipped by 6 bases and J by 0 bases; unmatched bases: 8. Germline V lookup: CDR1 SNHLY, CDR2 FYNNEI. The CDR3 contains 17 residues. DNA of the CDR3: TGTGCCAGCAGAGCGGGACGCAGAGTCTCTGGGGCCAACGTCCTGACTTTC. As protein: CASRAGRRVSGANVLTF. The variable domain in full, completed from reference TRBV2 and TRBJ2-6, reads EPEVTQTPSHQVTQMGQEVILRCVPISNHLYFYWYRQILGQKVEFLVSFYNNEISEKSEIFDDQFSVERPDGSNFTLKIRSTKLEDSAMYFCASRAGRRVSGANVLTFGAGSRLTVL.

The chain employs TRBV18 and TRBJ2-1; TRBD2 agrees at 10 bases. Germline-derived CDR1 and CDR2 are KGHSH and LQKENI. The trim removed 1 base at V and 8 bases at J, leaving 17 bases unmatched. This CDR3 region has 19 residues. The CDR3 sequence: CASSPRSASGSSARYEQFF. The CDR3 DNA reads as TGTGCCAGCTCACCACGCTCCGCTAGCGGGAGCTCAGCACGGTATGAGCAGTTCTTC.

This clone was counted once. The V gene is TRBV15, the J gene TRBJ2-1; a weak D match, TRBD2 (7 bases). V lost 8 bases and J lost 13, with 30 bases in between. Per the germline V gene, CDR1 is LNHNV and CDR2 is YYDKDF (reference sequence). The CDR3 has 16 amino acids. The CDR3 loop is CATGQRGGAPRLDQFF. For the CDR3, the DNA is TGTGCCACCGGCCAGAGGGGGGGGGCGCCCCGACTCGACCAGTTCTTC.

The gene calls are TRBV11-3 and TRBJ1-1; tentative D call: TRBD1 (5 bases). The V end was cut by 2 bases, the J end by 10 bases, with 11 bases between. Germline-derived CDR1 and CDR2 are SGHNT and YENEEA. The CDR3 is made up of 12 amino acids. CDR3 nucleotides: TGTGCCAGCAGCTTACGGGGGGTGGGAGCTTTCTTT. It translates to CASSLRGVGAFF.

This chain connects TRBV6-1 to TRBJ2-1; 7 nucleotides agree with TRBD1. The CDR3 is made up of 14 amino acids. V lost 6 bases, J lost 7 bases, and 9 bases stayed unmatched. The germline V gene has CDR1 MNHNS and CDR2 SASEGT. The CDR3 nucleotides read TGTGCCAGCAGCGACGGGACAGCAGATAATGAGCAGTTCTTC. It specifies CASSDGTADNEQFF.

The gene calls are TRBV29-1 and TRBJ1-1; 8 nucleotides align to TRBD1. Per the germline V gene, CDR1 is SQVTM and CDR2 is ANQGSEA. V lost 5 bases and J lost 10; bases outside the gene matches: 6. The CDR3 is 11 residues long. CDR3 loop: CSVSPGQVAFF. CDR3 bases: TGCAGCGTTTCACCGGGACAGGTAGCTTTCTTT.

The chain couples TRBV5-6 to TRBJ1-5; D is unclear. Germline-derived CDR1 and CDR2 are SGHDT and YYEEEE. The CDR3 spans 16 residues. Trimming removed 3 bases from V and 0 bases from J, with 13 bases in between. CDR3: CASSSGFDYSNQPQHF. In DNA, the CDR3 is TGTGCCAGCAGCTCTGGGTTCGACTATAGCAATCAGCCCCAGCATTTT.

The chain joins TRBV6-5 to TRBJ2-7; TRBD1 might be the D (6 bases). Germline V gene data show CDR1 as MNHEY and CDR2 as SVGAGI. The CDR3 length is 15 residues. The V gene lost 0 bases and the J gene lost 2 bases, with 11 bases spanning the gap. The CDR3 region is CASSYSSQGTYEQYF. CDR3 bases: TGTGCCAGCAGTTACTCGTCCCAGGGGACCTACGAGCAGTACTTC.

The chain has TRBV2 and TRBJ1-3; D possibly corresponds to TRBD1 (5 bases). The CDR3 sequence is 15 residues long. Trimming cost V 6 bases and J 7 bases, with 19 bases left between them. Germline V lookup: CDR1 SNHLY, CDR2 FYNNEI. The CDR3 DNA reads TGTGCCAGCAGAAGGGGCAACAAAGAACGTAACACCATATATTTT. Its protein product is CASRRGNKERNTIYF.

The CDR3 reads CASSDRGNQPQHF. The CDR3 DNA sequence: TGTGCCAGCAGTGACAGGGGCAATCAGCCCCAGCATTTT. This chain uses TRBV25-1 with TRBJ1-5; D perhaps matches TRBD1 (5 bases). Germline loops: CDR1 MGHDK, CDR2 SYGVNS. V gave up 3 bases and J gave up 2 bases, with 5 bases separating them. The CDR3 consists of 13 residues.

The chain has TRBV29-1 and TRBJ2-4, with D maybe TRBD1 (6 bases). V dropped 5 bases and J dropped 3 bases, with 11 bases sitting between them. Germline V lookup: CDR1 SQVTM, CDR2 ANQGSEA. This CDR3 contains 13 residues. The CDR3: CSVRDIVKNIQYF. The CDR3 nucleotides are TGCAGCGTTCGGGACATAGTCAAAAACATTCAGTACTTC.

V gene TRBV27 combines with J gene TRBJ2-7, with D tentatively TRBD2 (5 bases). CDR1 is MNHEY and CDR2 is SMNVEV in the germline V gene (reference sequence). The V end lost 5 bases, the J end lost 0 bases, and 14 bases lay between the germline ends. The CDR3 length is 15 residues. The CDR3 region has the DNA TGTGCCAGCAGTCCCGGAGGATTCCCCTCCTACGAGCAGTACTTC. Amino acid sequence: CASSPGGFPSYEQYF.

The chain employs TRBV4-1 and TRBJ1-3; TRBD1 is a possible D gene (6 bases). The length of the CDR3 is 18 residues. Trimming removed 6 bases at V and 2 bases at J, with 23 bases between. The germline V gene encodes CDR1 MGHRA and CDR2 YSYEKL. The CDR3 DNA is TGCGCCAGCAGACAGGGAATTTTAAGAAAGCGAACTGGAAACACCATATATTTT. Residues: CASRQGILRKRTGNTIYF.

V is TRBV11-2 and J is TRBJ2-1; TRBD1 might be the D (6 bases). Germline V lookup: CDR1 SGHAT, CDR2 FQNNGV. The ends were cut back, 0 bases at V and 0 bases at J, with 9 bases in the middle. The CDR3 length is 16 residues. CDR3: CASSLDPDSSYNEQFF. The CDR3 nucleotides are TGTGCCAGCAGCTTAGATCCGGACAGCTCCTACAATGAGCAGTTCTTC.

The J gene is TRBJ1-2, the V gene TRBV5-6; weak D call: TRBD1 (6 bases). The germline V gene encodes CDR1 SGHDT and CDR2 YYEEEE. The V end was cut by 3 bases, the J end by 3 bases, with 12 bases between. The CDR3 is made up of 14 amino acids. CDR3 coding DNA: TGTGCCAGCAGCTCCGAGGGGGAGCACTATGGCTACACCTTC. Amino acids: CASSSEGEHYGYTF.

This chain's CDR3 is CASSSGLDTGELFF. The CDR3 coding sequence is TGTGCCAGCAGCTCCGGGTTGGACACCGGGGAGCTGTTTTTT. This chain connects TRBV7-3 to TRBJ2-2; unclear D gene. V lost 4 bases to trimming and J lost 3 bases, with 9 bases between them. This CDR3 is built from 14 residues. Germline-derived CDR1 and CDR2 are SGHTA and FQGTGA.

As DNA, the CDR3 is TGCGCCAGCAGCTTGGCGCTATATCAGGGGCCATCCACAGATACGCAGTATTTT. The encoded protein is CASSLALYQGPSTDTQYF. The rearrangement uses TRBV5-1 and TRBJ2-3, with D possibly TRBD1 on 6 matching bases. This CDR3 has 18 residues. V dropped 0 bases and J dropped 2 bases, with 19 bases sitting between them. Germline values: CDR1 SGHRS, CDR2 YFSETQ.

The chain joins TRBV2 to TRBJ2-1; TRBD1 is a possible D gene (5 bases). Trimming shortened V by 3 bases and J by 15 bases, and 15 bases separated the two germline ends. Germline V lookup: CDR1 SNHLY, CDR2 FYNNEI. This CDR3 has 12 residues. The CDR3 region is CASSENRSSRFF. As DNA, the CDR3 is TGTGCCAGCAGTGAGAACAGGTCGAGCCGGTTCTTC.

V usage is TRBV7-6 and J usage is TRBJ1-4; D call uncertain. CDR1 is SGHVS, CDR2 FNYEAQ, per germline. CDR3 length: 15 residues. Trimming pared 7 bases from V and 4 bases from J, leaving 16 bases between. Written as DNA, the CDR3 is TGTGCCAGCAAACCGAGTGTTGGTTTTAATGAAAAACTGTTTTTT. Its translation: CASKPSVGFNEKLFF.

The chain joins TRBV6-5 to TRBJ1-5; a weak D match, TRBD1 (6 bases). Germline V gene sequence: CDR1 MNHEY, CDR2 SVGAGI. The CDR3 contains 14 residues. With 5 bases removed from V and 7 bases from J, the gap between germline ends came to 15 bases. The CDR3 reads CASSPRDTAQPQHF. Written as DNA, the CDR3 is TGTGCCAGCAGTCCTAGGGACACGGCCCAGCCCCAGCATTTT.

This clone occurred once. V and J are TRBV14 and TRBJ2-7; possible D gene TRBD1, 5 bases. The CDR3 consists of 16 residues. V was pared by 0 bases and J by 2 bases, with 14 bases between. Germline V gene data show CDR1 as SGHDN and CDR2 as FVKESK. CDR3 in amino acids: CASSQDTGQGAYEQYF. The DNA for the CDR3 is TGTGCCAGCAGCCAAGATACCGGACAAGGTGCCTACGAGCAGTACTTC.

The CDR3 DNA sequence: TGCGCCAGCAGCGATGACAGGTCTGGAAACACCATATATTTT. Encoded protein: CASSDDRSGNTIYF. The chain uses TRBV10-1 and TRBJ1-3, with a possible D match to TRBD1 (6 bases). Germline V gives CDR1 WNHNN, CDR2 SYGVQD (reference sequence). Trimming took 6 bases from V and 1 from J, leaving 10 bases between them. The CDR3 loop spans 14 amino acids.

The V gene is TRBV7-8, the J gene TRBJ2-7; no clear D. Trimming took 4 bases from V and 4 from J, leaving 5 bases between them. The CDR3 length is 11 residues. Germline CDR1 and CDR2: SGHVS and FQNEAQ. The CDR3 DNA reads as TGTGCCAGCAGCTCCCAGTACGAGCAGTACTTC. Its translation is CASSSQYEQYF.

V usage is TRBV4-1 and J usage is TRBJ1-5, with TRBD1 as a possible D gene (6 bases). V dropped 0 bases and J dropped 3 bases, with 18 bases sitting between them. Germline V gene lookup returns CDR1 MGHRA and CDR2 YSYEKL. The CDR3 extends over 18 amino acids. The CDR3 DNA sequence: TGCGCCAGCAGCCAAGAGGGGGCCTTAGGTAGTTTCAATCAGCCCCAGCATTTT. It is translated as CASSQEGALGSFNQPQHF.

The chain couples TRBV27 to TRBJ2-7; 7 positions agree with TRBD1. J was trimmed by 3 bases and V by 6 bases; bases with no gene match: 11. The CDR3 runs to 15 residues. From germline, CDR1 is MNHEY and CDR2 SMNVEV (reference sequence). CDR3 sequence reads: CASRAPWDSYYEQYF. CDR3 nucleotides: TGTGCCAGCAGGGCGCCCTGGGACAGTTACTACGAGCAGTACTTC.

This chain connects TRBV7-9 to TRBJ1-6; D gene uncertain. V gave up 1 base and J gave up 16 bases, with 14 bases separating them. The length of the CDR3 is 13 residues. The germline V gene has CDR1 SEHNR and CDR2 FQNEAQ (reference sequence). CDR3 sequence (DNA): TGTGCCAGCAGCTTAGTTGCGGAAGCCCGTCTCCACTTT. This translates into CASSLVAEARLHF.

The V gene is TRBV9, the J gene TRBJ2-7; the match to TRBD1 covers 10 bases. The CDR3 spans 15 residues. Looked up from germline, CDR1 is SGDLS and CDR2 is YYNGEE. Trimming cost V 0 bases and J 4 bases; bases outside gene matches: 4. CDR3 region: CASSVAGTGAYEQYF. In nucleotides, the CDR3 is TGTGCCAGCAGCGTAGCTGGGACAGGGGCATACGAGCAGTACTTC.